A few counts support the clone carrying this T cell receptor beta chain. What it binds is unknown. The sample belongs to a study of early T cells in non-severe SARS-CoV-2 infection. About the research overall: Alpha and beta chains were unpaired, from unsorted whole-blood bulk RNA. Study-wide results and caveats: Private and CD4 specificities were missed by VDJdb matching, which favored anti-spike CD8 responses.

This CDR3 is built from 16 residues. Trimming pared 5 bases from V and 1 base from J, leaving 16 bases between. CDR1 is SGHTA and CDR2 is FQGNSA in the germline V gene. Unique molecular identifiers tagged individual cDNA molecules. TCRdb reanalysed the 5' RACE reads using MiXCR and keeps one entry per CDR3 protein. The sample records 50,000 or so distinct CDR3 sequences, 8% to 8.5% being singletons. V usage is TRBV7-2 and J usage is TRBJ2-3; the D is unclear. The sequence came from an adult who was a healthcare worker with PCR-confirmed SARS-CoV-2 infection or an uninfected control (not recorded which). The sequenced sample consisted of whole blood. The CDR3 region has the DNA TGTGCCAGCAGCCGCCTAGAAAGTAGCCGCACAGATACGCAGTATTTT. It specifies CASSRLESSRTDTQYF.